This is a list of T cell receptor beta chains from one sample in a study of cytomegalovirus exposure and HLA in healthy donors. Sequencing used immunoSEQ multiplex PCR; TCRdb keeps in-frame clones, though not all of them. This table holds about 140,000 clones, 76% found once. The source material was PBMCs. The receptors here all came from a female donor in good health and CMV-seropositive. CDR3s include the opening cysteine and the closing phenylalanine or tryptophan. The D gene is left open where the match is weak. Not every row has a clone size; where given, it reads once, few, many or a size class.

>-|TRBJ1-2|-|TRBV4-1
CASSQRQPLGGYTF
TGCGCCAGCAGCCAAAGACAGCCCCTCGGTGGCTACACCTTC
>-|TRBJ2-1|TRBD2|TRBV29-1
CSVNSGTSGVNEQFF
TGCAGCGTGAATTCCGGGACTAGCGGGGTCAATGAGCAGTTCTTC
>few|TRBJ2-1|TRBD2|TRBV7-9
CASSPSLAGPWDEQFF
TGTGCCAGCAGCCCGTCTCTAGCGGGGCCGTGGGATGAGCAGTTCTTC
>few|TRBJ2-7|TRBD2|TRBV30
CAWSLGLAAAYEQYF
TGTGCCTGGAGTCTCGGACTAGCGGCGGCCTACGAGCAGTACTTC
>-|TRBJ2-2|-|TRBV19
CASRWQGNAGELFF
TGTGCCAGTCGCTGGCAGGGAAACGCCGGGGAGCTGTTTTTT
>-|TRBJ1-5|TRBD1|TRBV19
CASTPQGDQPQHF
TGTGCCAGTACTCCACAGGGGGATCAGCCCCAGCATTTT
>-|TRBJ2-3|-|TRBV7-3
CASSLTGADTQYF
TGTGCCAGCAGCTTAACGGGGGCGGATACGCAGTATTTT
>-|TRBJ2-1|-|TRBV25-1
CASSDGGGPNEQFF
TGTGCCAGCAGTGATGGTGGGGGCCCCAATGAGCAGTTCTTC
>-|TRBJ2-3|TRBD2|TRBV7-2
CASSAPSGRGDTQYF
TGTGCCAGCAGCGCCCCGAGCGGGAGGGGGGATACGCAGTATTTT
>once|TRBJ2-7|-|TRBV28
CASFTGSPVEQYF
TGTGCCAGCTTCACTGGGAGTCCCGTCGAGCAGTACTTC
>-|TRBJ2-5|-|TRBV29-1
CSVETGTQYF
TGCAGCGTGGAAACGGGGACCCAGTACTTC
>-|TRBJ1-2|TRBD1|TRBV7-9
CASSRGGSLSDGYTF
TGTGCCAGCAGCCGAGGGGGCTCGTTATCGGATGGCTACACCTTC
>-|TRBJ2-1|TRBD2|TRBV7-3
CASSLGGGAGEQFF
TGTGCCAGCAGCTTGGGCGGGGGGGCCGGTGAGCAGTTCTTC
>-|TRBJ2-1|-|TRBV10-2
CASYPGGGSGEQFF
TGCGCCAGCTACCCCGGAGGGGGCAGCGGTGAGCAGTTCTTC
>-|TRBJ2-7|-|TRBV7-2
CASSLAREVEQYF
TGTGCCAGCAGCTTAGCCAGGGAGGTCGAGCAGTACTTC
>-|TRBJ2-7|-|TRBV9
CASSLDPSPYEQYF
TGTGCCAGCAGCCTAGACCCGAGCCCCTACGAGCAGTACTTC
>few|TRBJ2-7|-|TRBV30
CAWSVRDNEQYF
TGTGCCTGGAGTGTACGAGATAACGAGCAGTACTTC
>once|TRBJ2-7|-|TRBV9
CASSPRQAPGDEQYF
TGTGCCAGCAGCCCTAGACAGGCCCCAGGAGACGAGCAGTACTTC
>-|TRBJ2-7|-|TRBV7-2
CASSETPGLPESSYEQYF
TGTGCCAGCAGCGAAACACCGGGACTTCCTGAGAGCTCCTACGAGCAGTACTTC
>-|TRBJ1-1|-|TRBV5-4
CASSLDTRGTEAFF
TGTGCCAGCAGCCTCGACACTCGTGGCACTGAAGCTTTCTTT
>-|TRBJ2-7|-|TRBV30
CAWSVRLNEQYF
TGTGCCTGGAGTGTACGCCTTAACGAGCAGTACTTC
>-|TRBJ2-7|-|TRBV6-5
CASRETGRPSLEQYF
TGTGCCAGCAGGGAGACTGGAAGGCCGAGCTTAGAGCAGTACTTC
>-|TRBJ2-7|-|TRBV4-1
CASRQVSLSYEQYF
TGCGCCAGCAGGCAAGTAAGCCTCTCCTACGAGCAGTACTTC
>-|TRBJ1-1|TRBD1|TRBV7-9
CASSSIGQGVTNTEAFF
TGTGCCAGCAGTTCTATAGGACAGGGGGTTACGAACACTGAAGCTTTCTTT
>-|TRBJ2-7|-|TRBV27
CASSLNRAHEQYF
TGTGCCAGCAGTTTGAACAGGGCCCACGAGCAGTACTTC
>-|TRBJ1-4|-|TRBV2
CASSLGGSNEKLFF
TGTGCCAGCAGCCTTGGAGGGTCCAATGAAAAACTGTTTTTT
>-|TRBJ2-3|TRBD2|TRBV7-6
CASSLLSGGRADTQYF
TGTGCCTCAAGCCTCCTTAGCGGGGGAAGGGCAGATACGCAGTATTTT
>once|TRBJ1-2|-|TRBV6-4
CASSGREYYGYTF
TGTGCCAGCAGTGGGCGGGAATACTATGGCTACACCTTC
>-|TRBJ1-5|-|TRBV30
CAWSLRGGWNQPQHF
TGTGCCTGGAGCCTACGGGGGGGATGGAATCAGCCCCAGCATTTT
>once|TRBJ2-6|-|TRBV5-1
CASNPQHSGANVLTF
TGCGCCAGCAACCCACAGCACTCTGGGGCCAACGTCCTGACTTTC
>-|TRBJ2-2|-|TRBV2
CASMGSSSNTGELFF
TGTGCCAGCATGGGCAGCTCCTCGAACACCGGGGAGCTGTTTTTT
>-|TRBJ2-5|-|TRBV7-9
CASSLAGKETQYF
TGTGCCAGCAGCTTAGCCGGGAAAGAGACCCAGTACTTC
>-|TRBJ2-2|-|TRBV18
CASSLAGTNTGELFF
TGTGCCAGCTCACTGGCGGGAACGAACACCGGGGAGCTGTTTTTT
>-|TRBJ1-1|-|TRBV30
CAWSAWSSFEAFF
TGTGCCTGGAGTGCCTGGAGTTCTTTTGAAGCTTTCTTT
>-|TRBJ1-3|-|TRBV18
CASSPRSASSGNTIYF
TGTGCCAGCTCACCTAGATCCGCCTCCTCTGGAAACACCATATATTTT
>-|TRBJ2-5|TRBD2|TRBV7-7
CASSALAVQETQYF
TGTGCCAGCAGCGCCCTAGCGGTACAAGAGACCCAGTACTTC
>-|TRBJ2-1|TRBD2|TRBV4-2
CASSPLTWGASGGAFEQFF
TGTGCCAGCAGCCCCCTGACTTGGGGGGCTAGCGGGGGGGCTTTTGAGCAGTTCTTC
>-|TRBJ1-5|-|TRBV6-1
CASGQLQNSNQPQHF
TGTGCCAGCGGACAATTACAGAATAGCAATCAGCCCCAGCATTTT
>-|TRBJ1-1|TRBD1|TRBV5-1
CASSLSGQKAFF
TGCGCCAGCAGCTTATCGGGACAGAAAGCTTTCTTT
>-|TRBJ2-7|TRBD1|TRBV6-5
CASSTGDRAYEQYF
TGTGCCAGCAGCACGGGGGACAGGGCCTACGAGCAGTACTTC
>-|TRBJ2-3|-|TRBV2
CASSGGTLATDTQYF
TGTGCCAGCAGTGGGGGGACTCTAGCAACAGATACGCAGTATTTT
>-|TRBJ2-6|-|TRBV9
CASSLREGPRGVLTF
TGTGCCAGCAGCCTACGTGAGGGTCCACGGGGCGTCCTGACTTTC
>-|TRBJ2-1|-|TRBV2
CASGGFGTFNNEQFF
TGTGCCAGTGGGGGGTTTGGCACCTTTAACAATGAGCAGTTCTTC
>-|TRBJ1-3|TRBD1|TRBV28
CASSFDRGLKRNTIYF
TGTGCCAGCAGTTTCGACAGGGGGCTAAAGAGGAACACCATATATTTT
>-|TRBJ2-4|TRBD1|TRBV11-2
CASSNGQGANIQYF
TGTGCCAGCAGCAACGGCCAGGGGGCGAACATTCAGTACTTC
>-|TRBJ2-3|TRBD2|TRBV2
CASRPRASGSDTQYF
TGTGCCAGCAGACCAAGGGCTAGCGGTTCAGATACGCAGTATTTT
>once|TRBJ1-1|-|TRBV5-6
CASSLGSVDTEAFF
TGTGCCAGCAGCTTGGGTTCCGTGGACACTGAAGCCTTCTTT
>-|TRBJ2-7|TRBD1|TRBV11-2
CASSLDEGGWGEQYF
TGTGCCAGCAGCTTAGATGAAGGGGGCTGGGGCGAGCAGTACTTC